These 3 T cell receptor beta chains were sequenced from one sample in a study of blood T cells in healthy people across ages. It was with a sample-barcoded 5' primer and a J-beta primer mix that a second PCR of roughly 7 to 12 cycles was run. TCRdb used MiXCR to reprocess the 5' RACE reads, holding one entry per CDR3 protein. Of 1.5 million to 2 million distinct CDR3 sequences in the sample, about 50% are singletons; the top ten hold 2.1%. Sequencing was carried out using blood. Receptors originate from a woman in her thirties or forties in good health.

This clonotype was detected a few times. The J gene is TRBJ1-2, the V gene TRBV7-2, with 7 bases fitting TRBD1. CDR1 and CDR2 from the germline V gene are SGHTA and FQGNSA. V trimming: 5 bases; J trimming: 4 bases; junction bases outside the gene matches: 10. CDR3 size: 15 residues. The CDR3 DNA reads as TGTGCCAGCAGCCCGCCGCGGGGGACAGCCTATGGCTACACCTTC. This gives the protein CASSPPRGTAYGYTF.

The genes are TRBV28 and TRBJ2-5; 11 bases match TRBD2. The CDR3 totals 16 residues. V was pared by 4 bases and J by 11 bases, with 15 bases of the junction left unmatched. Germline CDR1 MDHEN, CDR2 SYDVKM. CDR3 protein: CASSYPASGGLNEQYF. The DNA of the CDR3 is TGTGCCAGCAGTTATCCCGCTAGCGGGGGGCTTAATGAGCAGTACTTC.

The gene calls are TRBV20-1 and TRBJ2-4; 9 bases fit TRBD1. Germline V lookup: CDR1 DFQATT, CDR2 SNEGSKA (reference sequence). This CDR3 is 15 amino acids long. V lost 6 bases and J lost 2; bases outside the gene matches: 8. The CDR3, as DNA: TGCAGTGCCTTCCGGGACAGGGATACCAAAAACATTCAGTACTTC. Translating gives CSAFRDRDTKNIQYF.